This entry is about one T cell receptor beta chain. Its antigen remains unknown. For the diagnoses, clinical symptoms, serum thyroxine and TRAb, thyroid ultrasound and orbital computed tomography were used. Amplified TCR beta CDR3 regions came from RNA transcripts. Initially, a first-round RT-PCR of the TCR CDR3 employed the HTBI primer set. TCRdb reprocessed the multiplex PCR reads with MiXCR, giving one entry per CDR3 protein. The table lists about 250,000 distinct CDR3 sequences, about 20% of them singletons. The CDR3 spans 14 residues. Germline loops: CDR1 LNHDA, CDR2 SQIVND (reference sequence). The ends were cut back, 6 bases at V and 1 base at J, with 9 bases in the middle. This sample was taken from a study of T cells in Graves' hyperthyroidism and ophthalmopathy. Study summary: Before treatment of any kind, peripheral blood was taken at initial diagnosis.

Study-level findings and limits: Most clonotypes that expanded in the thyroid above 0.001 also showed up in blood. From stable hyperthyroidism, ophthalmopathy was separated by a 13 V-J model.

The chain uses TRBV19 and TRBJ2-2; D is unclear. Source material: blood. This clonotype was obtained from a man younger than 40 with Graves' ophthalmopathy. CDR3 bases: TGTGCCAGTAGCGACGTCGGGAACACCGGGGAGCTGTTTTTT. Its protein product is CASSDVGNTGELFF.